What follows are 17 T cell receptor beta chains derived from one specimen sequenced in a study of blood T cell repertoires in COVID-19. Method: immunoSEQ multiplex PCR; TCRdb's copy keeps in-frame clones and lacks some. Of about 320,000 clones listed, approximately 88% were seen once; the top ten hold about 5%. Material: PBMCs or T cells enriched from blood (not recorded which). Receptor source: a man aged 30-40 years who had recovered from COVID-19.

Note on this clone: This CDR3 is also generated by other DNA sequences in the sample. The chain has TRBV2 and TRBJ2-3; D is unclear. V lost 5 bases, J lost 3 bases, and 6 bases lay in between. The CDR3 spans 12 residues. Germline loops: CDR1 SNHLY, CDR2 FYNNEI. Written as DNA, the CDR3 is TGTGCCAGCAGTTACATTACAGATACGCAGTATTTT. Amino acid sequence: CASSYITDTQYF.

The V call is TRBV29-1, the J call TRBJ2-5; 8 bases agree with TRBD2. This CDR3 is 13 amino acids long. The germline V gene has CDR1 SQVTM and CDR2 ANQGSEA. V trimming: 7 bases; J trimming: 5 bases; junction bases outside the gene matches: 9. CDR3 bases: TGCAGCGGCCTCGGGGGGGGAGGGGAGACCCAGTACTTC. As protein: CSGLGGGGETQYF.

The rearrangement links TRBV4-2 to TRBJ1-6; 8 positions agree with TRBD1. CDR3 length equals 14 residues. J lost 7 bases, V lost 4 bases, and 3 bases had no gene match. Germline loops: CDR1 LGHNA, CDR2 YNFKEQ. The CDR3 loop is CASSPRTGNSPLHF. CDR3 nucleotides: TGTGCCAGCAGCCCCAGGACAGGGAATTCACCCCTCCACTTT.

The chain couples TRBV27 to TRBJ1-1; possibly TRBD1 for D (5 bases). The V end was cut by 3 bases, the J end by 3 bases, with 8 bases between. Germline V lookup: CDR1 MNHEY, CDR2 SMNVEV (reference sequence). The CDR3 is 13 residues long. DNA of the CDR3: TGTGCCAGCAGTTTTATCAGGGACACTGAAGCTTTCTTT. Amino acids: CASSFIRDTEAFF.

The V and J genes are TRBV6-5 and TRBJ2-5; tentatively, D is TRBD1 (7 bases). This CDR3 has 13 amino acids. The V gene's germline CDR1 is MNHEY and CDR2 SVGAGI. Trimming left V 6 bases short and J 4 bases short, with 12 bases between. The CDR3 bases are TGTGCCAGCAGACTCAGGGGGGCAGAGACCCAGTACTTC. It is translated as CASRLRGAETQYF.

The chain recombines TRBV9 with TRBJ2-1; D possibly corresponds to TRBD2 (6 bases). Germline V gene sequence: CDR1 SGDLS, CDR2 YYNGEE. With 4 bases removed from V and 8 bases from J, the gap between germline ends came to 13 bases. The CDR3 runs to 13 residues. The CDR3 loop reads CASSQWEADEQFF. CDR3 DNA: TGTGCCAGCAGCCAATGGGAGGCCGATGAGCAGTTCTTC.

This chain connects TRBV28 to TRBJ2-7; possible D gene TRBD1, 5 bases. The CDR3 runs to 13 residues. Germline CDR1 is MDHEN and CDR2 is SYDVKM. Trimming shortened V by 6 bases and J by 0 bases, and 9 bases separated the two germline ends. In DNA, the CDR3 is TGTGCCAGCAGAGTCAGGGCCTCCTACGAGCAGTACTTC. It is translated as CASRVRASYEQYF.

The chain uses TRBV11-1 and TRBJ2-3; 8 positions match TRBD2. With 1 base clipped from V and 1 base from J, the junction kept 1 base outside the gene matches. The CDR3 consists of 15 residues. Germline V gives CDR1 SGHAT, CDR2 FQDESV (reference sequence). The CDR3 here is CASSLGSGGTDTQYF. DNA for the CDR3: TGTGCCAGCAGCTTAGGTAGCGGGGGCACAGATACGCAGTATTTT.

V and J are TRBV14 and TRBJ2-1; possibly TRBD1 for D (6 bases). The germline V gene encodes CDR1 SGHDN and CDR2 FVKESK. This CDR3 region has 17 residues. The V and J ends lost 1 base and 3 bases respectively, with 16 bases between them. CDR3 sequence: CASSQGLWAGVYNEQFF. DNA of the CDR3: TGTGCCAGCAGCCAAGGGTTGTGGGCAGGGGTCTACAATGAGCAGTTCTTC.

The chain carries TRBV15 and TRBJ2-1; weak D call: TRBD1 (5 bases). Germline V gene lookup returns CDR1 LNHNV and CDR2 YYDKDF (reference sequence). V lost 1 base, J lost 4 bases, and 17 bases lay in between. The CDR3 spans 17 residues. CDR3 bases: TGTGCCACCAGCAGAGCCGGTGCGGCAGGGCTGTACAATGAGCAGTTCTTC. Its protein is CATSRAGAAGLYNEQFF.

The chain employs TRBV14 and TRBJ2-1; D ambiguous. With 1 base removed from V and 6 bases from J, the gap between germline ends came to 4 bases. The CDR3 sequence is 12 residues long. Germline CDR1 reads SGHDN; CDR2 reads FVKESK. Here the CDR3 DNA reads TGTGCCAGCAGCCAAGTTAGCAATGAGCAGTTCTTC. Translating gives CASSQVSNEQFF.

This sequence joins TRBV5-1 and TRBJ1-4; 9 bases are a match to TRBD1. CDR3 length equals 17 residues. Germline values: CDR1 SGHRS, CDR2 YFSETQ. V lost 1 base, J lost 5 bases, and 9 bases stayed unmatched. CDR3 nucleotide sequence: TGCGCCAGCAGCTTGTGGGGTCCGGGGACAGGGAATGAAAAACTGTTTTTT. Protein sequence: CASSLWGPGTGNEKLFF.

This clone has only one observation. CDR3 loop: CASSLLTGVAYGYTF. Here the CDR3 DNA reads TGTGCCAGCAGTCTTCTCACAGGGGTAGCCTATGGCTACACCTTC. The V and J genes are TRBV7-2 and TRBJ1-2; 7 nucleotides line up with TRBD1. V was clipped by 6 bases and J by 4 bases; unmatched bases: 11. This CDR3 spans 15 amino acids. In germline, CDR1 is SGHTA, CDR2 FQGNSA. The whole variable domain, remainder taken from reference TRBV7-2 and TRBJ1-2, is GAGVSQSPSNKVTEKGKDVELRCDPISGHTALYWYRQSLGQGLEFLIYFQGNSAPDKSGLPSDRFSAERTGGSVSTLTIQRTQQEDSAVYLCASSLLTGVAYGYTFGSGTRLTVV.

The chain employs TRBV5-1 and TRBJ2-1; 14 bases fit TRBD2. V lost 2 bases and J lost 5; bases outside the gene matches: 6. This CDR3 region has 17 residues. Germline V gene lookup returns CDR1 SGHRS and CDR2 YFSETQ. The CDR3: CASSFGLAGGLDNEQFF. The DNA of the CDR3 is TGCGCCAGCAGCTTTGGACTAGCGGGGGGCCTGGACAATGAGCAGTTCTTC.

The chain couples TRBV5-6 to TRBJ1-5; 7 positions match TRBD1. The CDR3 is made up of 17 amino acids. Germline V gene lookup returns CDR1 SGHDT and CDR2 YYEEEE. The V segment lost 6 bases and the J segment 3 bases; nucleotides outside the gene matches: 15. The CDR3 nucleotides are TGTGCCAGCACCCTAGGTGGGCGGACAGGCTTCAATCAGCCCCAGCATTTT. Translating gives CASTLGGRTGFNQPQHF. The entire variable domain, with the rest obtained from reference TRBV5-6 and TRBJ1-5, is as follows: DAGVTQSPTHLIKTRGQQVTLRCSPKSGHDTVSWYQQALGQGPQFIFQYYEEEERQRGNFPDRFSGHQFPNYSSELNVNALLLGDSALYLCASTLGGRTGFNQPQHFGDGTRLSIL.

On this clone: The sample contains more than one DNA sequence encoding this CDR3. This rearrangement joins TRBV9 to TRBJ2-2, with 10 bases aligning to TRBD1. The CDR3 totals 15 residues. Trimming at V came to 1 base and at J to 6 bases, leaving 3 bases not matched to a gene. The germline CDR1 and CDR2 sequences are SGDLS and YYNGEE. The CDR3 reads CASSVRQGASGELFF. The CDR3 nucleotides are TGTGCCAGCAGCGTAAGACAGGGGGCGTCCGGGGAGCTGTTTTTT.

The chain carries TRBV7-2 and TRBJ1-4; 9 bases align to TRBD1. Germline V gene data show CDR1 as SGHTA and CDR2 as FQGNSA. The CDR3 consists of 17 residues. V lost 2 bases and J lost 8; bases outside the gene matches: 12. The CDR3 reads CASSLWNWTGVVEKLFF. The DNA of the CDR3 is TGTGCCAGCAGCTTATGGAATTGGACAGGGGTGGTCGAAAAACTGTTTTTT.